This record covers a single T cell receptor (beta chain). Its cognate antigen is unknown. PCR used 60 Vbeta primers and 13 Jbeta primers. Libraries were prepared by immunoSEQ multiplex PCR; TCRdb keeps only in-frame clonotypes and omits some of them. This sample yields 100,000 to 150,000 clones, of which 80% are seen a single time; 1% belongs to the top ten. The sample belongs to a study of cytomegalovirus exposure and HLA in healthy donors. Whole-study results and caveats: Only CMV serostatus was available as immune exposure information. Clonal expansion was found to be greater in HLA-associated TCR beta chains than in equally common others in a later analysis.

The germline gives CDR1 SGHAT, CDR2 FQNNGV. This CDR3 is built from 12 residues. V lost 1 base to trimming and J lost 7 bases, with 4 bases between them. The gene calls are TRBV11-2 and TRBJ2-2; no firm D call. The sample taken for sequencing was PBMCs. This clonotype was sampled from a man in his forties in good health and CMV-seronegative. The CDR3 bases are TGTGCCAGCAGCTTAGGAGTCGGGGAGCTGTTTTTT. This translates into CASSLGVGELFF.